What follows are 29 T cell receptor beta chains derived from one specimen sequenced in a study of T cell repertoires in cytomegalovirus infection. The antigens of these receptors remain unknown. TCRdb re-analysed the reads in MiXCR, keeping a single row per CDR3 protein. In the table there are about 920,000 distinct CDR3 sequences, 31% of which are singletons. This specimen was cultured CD8+ T cells from PBMCs, taken from culture after CMV antigen stimulation. The source is a human donor in good health (CMV status not recorded). Some clones in this sample may be carry-over from other donors' samples.

This chain links TRBV14 with TRBJ2-1; 12 bases fit TRBD2. Germline CDR1 SGHDN, CDR2 FVKESK. V was clipped by 0 bases and J by 2 bases; unmatched bases: 8. The CDR3 extends over 19 amino acids. DNA for the CDR3: TGTGCCAGCAGCCAAGATGACGGACTAGCGGGGTGGGCCTACAATGAGCAGTTCTTC. Its protein is CASSQDDGLAGWAYNEQFF.

V gene TRBV6-2 or TRBV6-3 combines with J gene TRBJ2-5, with D possibly being TRBD2 (5 bases). The length of the CDR3 is 11 residues. Trimming cost V 7 bases and J 6 bases, with 9 bases left between them. Germline CDR1 MNHEY, CDR2 SVGEGT. This chain's CDR3 is CASTFGKTQYF. In DNA form, the CDR3 reads TGTGCCAGCACTTTCGGGAAGACCCAGTACTTC.

This clonotype was counted a single time. This rearrangement joins TRBV6-2 or TRBV6-3 to TRBJ2-1; D may be TRBD2 (5 bases). The germline V and J ends were trimmed by 6 bases and 8 bases, with 20 bases remaining between them. Germline CDR1 is MNHEY and CDR2 is SVGEGT. CDR3 size: 15 residues. The CDR3 spells CASSPGLPPSDEQFF. In DNA, the CDR3 is TGTGCCAGCAGCCCAGGACTGCCGCCGAGTGATGAGCAGTTCTTC.

The V gene is TRBV7-6, the J gene TRBJ1-2, with D unclear. Between the trimmed V and J ends, which lost 7 bases and 0 bases, there was a span of 21 bases. There are 17 residues in the CDR3. Germline V gives CDR1 SGHVS, CDR2 FNYEAQ. CDR3 residues: CASTPLPSSQSNYGYTF. CDR3 DNA sequence: TGTGCCAGCACTCCCCTCCCGTCGTCCCAGTCTAACTATGGCTACACCTTC.

The gene calls are TRBV6-6 and TRBJ2-1; D might be TRBD2 (7 bases). The germline V gene has CDR1 MNHNY and CDR2 SVGAGI (reference sequence). V gave up 2 bases and J gave up 5 bases, with 13 bases separating them. This CDR3 spans 15 amino acids. The CDR3 loop is CASSYEGEGNNEQFF. The DNA of the CDR3 is TGTGCCAGCAGTTACGAGGGGGAGGGGAACAATGAGCAGTTCTTC.

This clonotype was observed at least ten times. The chain couples TRBV7-8 to TRBJ1-4; perhaps TRBD1 as D (6 bases). The CDR3 has 15 residues. Germline CDR1 is SGHVS and CDR2 is FQNEAQ. The V end was cut by 5 bases, the J end by 7 bases, with 17 bases between. CDR3 in amino acids: CASSLYRAGGEKLFF. As DNA, the CDR3 is TGTGCCAGCAGCCTGTACAGGGCCGGGGGTGAAAAACTGTTTTTT.

This clonotype was seen more than once but under ten times. This sequence joins TRBV7-9 and TRBJ2-7; 7 bases line up with TRBD1. The CDR3 has 15 amino acids. The V segment lost 5 bases and the J segment 7 bases; nucleotides outside the gene matches: 14. Looked up from germline, CDR1 is SEHNR and CDR2 is FQNEAQ (reference sequence). The CDR3 protein is CASSDRDSRYWEQYV. In nucleotides, the CDR3 is TGTGCCAGCAGCGACCGGGACAGTCGTTACTGGGAGCAGTACGTC.

In this sample, this clonotype turned up a few times. This rearrangement joins TRBV7-6 to TRBJ1-1, with D hard to call. The germline V gene encodes CDR1 SGHVS and CDR2 FNYEAQ. CDR3 size: 15 residues. V shed 3 bases and J shed 1 base, with 12 bases lying between them. The chain's CDR3 is CASSLEGLWNTEAFF. CDR3 DNA sequence: TGTGCCAGCAGCTTGGAAGGGCTGTGGAACACTGAAGCTTTCTTT.

This clonotype has only a few counts. The CDR3 nucleotides are TGTGCCAGCAGTTTATCCGTCGGACAGTTCCTCTACGAGCAGTACTTC. It yields the protein CASSLSVGQFLYEQYF. This chain uses TRBV27 with TRBJ2-7, with a weak D call TRBD1 (6 bases). V lost 0 bases, J lost 3 bases, and 15 bases lay in between. The CDR3 length is 16 residues. Germline CDR1 MNHEY, CDR2 SMNVEV (reference sequence).

The chain carries TRBV20-1 and TRBJ2-1, with 10 positions matching TRBD2. CDR1 DFQATT and CDR2 SNEGSKA come from the germline V gene (reference sequence). Trimming cost V 5 bases and J 0 bases; bases outside gene matches: 7. This CDR3 is built from 16 residues. The CDR3 DNA sequence: TGCAGTGCTCAGCGGGGGGGGAAAGGCTCCTACAATGAGCAGTTCTTC. It encodes CSAQRGGKGSYNEQFF.

This clonotype was found once. This chain connects TRBV9 to TRBJ2-5; D might be TRBD2 (7 bases). This CDR3 is built from 15 residues. V gave up 4 bases and J gave up 5 bases, with 18 bases separating them. The V gene's germline CDR1 is SGDLS and CDR2 YYNGEE. DNA for the CDR3: TGTGCCAGCAGCCCCGGAGGGGGGGGCCATGAGACCCAGTACTTC. Translation gives CASSPGGGGHETQYF. The entire variable domain, with the rest obtained from reference TRBV9 and TRBJ2-5, is as follows: DSGVTQTPKHLITATGQRVTLRCSPRSGDLSVYWYQQSLDQGLQFLIQYYNGEERAKGNILERFSAQQFPDLHSELNLSSLELGDSALYFCASSPGGGGHETQYFGPGTRLLVL.

V usage is TRBV23-1 and J usage is TRBJ2-5; D ambiguous. TRBV23-1 is classed as an ORF, of uncertain function. CDR3 length equals 16 residues. With 0 bases removed from V and 7 bases from J, the gap between germline ends came to 18 bases. CDR3 amino acids: CASSQSLCWTKGTQYF. Written as DNA, the CDR3 is TGCGCCAGCAGTCAATCTCTGTGTTGGACGAAGGGGACCCAGTACTTC.

This clonotype has at least ten counts. The chain couples TRBV28 to TRBJ1-1; D ambiguous. V lost 6 bases and J lost 1, with 18 bases in between. Germline loops: CDR1 MDHEN, CDR2 SYDVKM. This CDR3 region has 16 residues. CDR3 nucleotides: TGTGCCAGCAGCGGTCTCCTAGGACGGACGAACACTGAAGCTTTCTTT. It encodes CASSGLLGRTNTEAFF.

This clonotype has ten or more counts. The chain has TRBV7-2 and TRBJ2-5; D gene unclear. V was clipped by 1 base and J by 5 bases, with 11 bases between them. Germline CDR1 and CDR2: SGHTA and FQGNSA. The CDR3 is 14 residues long. Here the CDR3 reads CASSLDTAWETQYF. The CDR3 DNA sequence: TGTGCCAGCAGCTTAGATACGGCCTGGGAGACCCAGTACTTC.

This clonotype has a handful of counts. This chain joins TRBV20-1 and TRBJ2-7, with a tentative D call TRBD1 (6 bases). The CDR3 extends over 14 amino acids. Between the trimmed V and J ends, which lost 2 bases and 2 bases, there was a span of 13 bases. Germline loops: CDR1 DFQATT, CDR2 SNEGSKA (reference sequence). The CDR3 DNA reads as TGCAGTGCTAGAAATCAGGGGTACCCCTACGAGCAGTACTTC. Encoded protein: CSARNQGYPYEQYF.

This clonotype was picked up a small number of times. The V and J genes are TRBV2 and TRBJ2-3; 9 bases match TRBD1. J was trimmed by 1 base and V by 7 bases; bases with no gene match: 6. From germline, CDR1 is SNHLY and CDR2 FYNNEI. CDR3 length: 15 residues. CDR3 nucleotide sequence: TGTGCCAGCAATTTGCGGGACAGGGGCACAGATACGCAGTATTTT. Protein sequence: CASNLRDRGTDTQYF.

This clonotype was recorded a few times. This chain links TRBV6-5 with TRBJ2-5, with D possibly matching TRBD2 (5 bases). Trimming left V 0 bases short and J 5 bases short, with 13 bases between. This CDR3 has 15 residues. CDR1 is MNHEY and CDR2 is SVGAGI in the germline V gene. CDR3 DNA: TGTGCCAGCAGTTACTCCTCCGATCGAGGGGAGACCCAGTACTTC. It is translated as CASSYSSDRGETQYF.

This clonotype appeared a few times. The chain links TRBV28 to TRBJ2-1, with 10 bases identical to TRBD1. CDR1 and CDR2 (germline): MDHEN, SYDVKM. The length of the CDR3 is 15 residues. Germline trimming cut 4 bases from V and 6 bases from J; bases unmatched to any gene: 6. CDR3 nucleotides: TGTGCCAGCAGTTCCGGGACAGGGGTCTCCAATGAGCAGTTCTTC. Its protein product is CASSSGTGVSNEQFF.

At least ten counts were recorded for this clonotype. The chain carries TRBV7-6 and TRBJ2-6; perhaps TRBD1 as D (6 bases). Trimming took 2 bases from V and 2 from J, leaving 13 bases between them. Germline V gives CDR1 SGHVS, CDR2 FNYEAQ. CDR3 length: 17 amino acids. CDR3 loop: CASSLRGQSPGANVLTF. The CDR3 DNA sequence: TGTGCCAGCAGCTTAAGGGGACAAAGCCCTGGGGCCAACGTCCTGACTTTC. Drawing the rest from reference TRBV7-6 and TRBJ2-6, the complete variable domain is GAGVSQSPRYKVTKRGQDVALRCDPISGHVSLYWYRQALGQGPEFLTYFNYEAQQDKSGLPNDRFSAERPEGSISTLTIQRTEQRDSAMYRCASSLRGQSPGANVLTFGAGSRLTVL.

This clonotype was recorded many times. V is TRBV7-2 and J is TRBJ2-1, with 8 bases matching TRBD2. Trimming cost V 1 base and J 11 bases; bases outside gene matches: 10. Germline loops: CDR1 SGHTA, CDR2 FQGNSA. The CDR3 has 15 residues. The CDR3 DNA is TGTGCCAGCAGCTTAGAGTTTGCGGGGGGCCAAAAGCAGTTCTTC. It specifies CASSLEFAGGQKQFF.

The chain couples TRBV7-3 to TRBJ2-7; D is ambiguous. CDR1 is SGHTA, CDR2 FQGTGA, per germline. V shed 2 bases and J shed 4 bases, with 9 bases lying between them. This CDR3 is 13 amino acids long. The CDR3 bases are TGTGCCAGCAGCTTAGACCAGTGGTACGAGCAGTACTTC. Its protein product is CASSLDQWYEQYF. The full variable domain, completed using reference TRBV7-3 and TRBJ2-7, is GAGVSQTPSNKVTEKGKYVELRCDPISGHTALYWYRQSLGQGPEFLIYFQGTGAADDSGLPNDRFFAVRPEGSVSTLKIQRTERGDSAVYLCASSLDQWYEQYFGPGTRLTVT.

The rearrangement joins TRBV9 to TRBJ2-5; D might be TRBD2 (5 bases). Germline values: CDR1 SGDLS, CDR2 YYNGEE. This CDR3 has 15 amino acids. The germline V and J ends were trimmed by 0 bases and 1 base, with 10 bases remaining between them. The chain's CDR3 is CASSVAGLAQETQYF. CDR3 in DNA: TGTGCCAGCAGCGTAGCGGGTCTAGCCCAAGAGACCCAGTACTTC.

This chain links TRBV20-1 with TRBJ2-1; 11 positions agree with TRBD2. CDR3 length equals 17 residues. Looked up from germline, CDR1 is DFQATT and CDR2 is SNEGSKA (reference sequence). The V and J ends lost 0 bases and 5 bases, in that order; junction bases with no gene match: 9. CDR3 DNA sequence: TGCAGTGCTAGAGATAGTTGGGGACTAGCGGTTAACAATGAGCAGTTCTTC. It yields the protein CSARDSWGLAVNNEQFF.

This clonotype turned up a few times. This chain links TRBV19 with TRBJ2-5; TRBD2 might be the D (5 bases). CDR3 length: 15 amino acids. V dropped 3 bases and J dropped 1 base, with 12 bases sitting between them. Germline CDR1 and CDR2: LNHDA and SQIVND (reference sequence). In DNA, the CDR3 is TGTGCCAGTAGTATGAGGCGGGCCTCCCAAGAGACCCAGTACTTC. Protein: CASSMRRASQETQYF.

This clonotype has a count of ten or more. The chain combines TRBV12-3 or TRBV12-4 with TRBJ2-7; D is unclear. Trimming shortened V by 5 bases and J by 2 bases, and 13 bases separated the two germline ends. The length of the CDR3 is 14 residues. The CDR3 DNA reads as TGTGCCAGCAGTCATTCAGACGCACCCTACGAGCAGTACGTC. This translates into CASSHSDAPYEQYV.

The rearrangement uses TRBV7-6 and TRBJ1-5; D ambiguous. Germline-derived CDR1 and CDR2 are SGHVS and FNYEAQ. The CDR3 totals 16 residues. V lost 2 bases, J lost 2 bases, and 13 bases lay in between. CDR3: CASSLTTGNGNQPQHF. Here the CDR3 DNA reads TGTGCCAGCAGCTTAACCACGGGTAATGGCAATCAGCCCCAGCATTTT.

The rearrangement uses TRBV4-1 and TRBJ2-7; 7 nucleotides align to TRBD1. The germline V gene has CDR1 MGHRA and CDR2 YSYEKL. V lost 3 bases, J lost 7 bases, and 12 bases stayed unmatched. CDR3 length: 15 amino acids. The CDR3 DNA is TGCGCCAGCAGCCATGGGGGACAGAGGGCGAGAGAGCAGTACTTC. Its protein is CASSHGGQRAREQYF.

A few counts support this clonotype. The chain couples TRBV19 to TRBJ1-3; D is unresolved. CDR3 length: 15 residues. The germline V gene has CDR1 LNHDA and CDR2 SQIVND (reference sequence). Trimming stripped 10 bases from V and 0 bases from J, with 16 bases between. Written as DNA, the CDR3 is TGTGCCACGACCCCCCATGATAACTCTGGAAACACCATATATTTT. It encodes CATTPHDNSGNTIYF.

At least ten counts were recorded for this clonotype. The chain joins TRBV7-9 to TRBJ1-1, with 8 bases fitting TRBD1. This CDR3 spans 15 amino acids. Looked up from germline, CDR1 is SEHNR and CDR2 is FQNEAQ (reference sequence). J gave up 5 bases and V 4 bases, and 9 bases lay outside the gene matches. This CDR3 reads CASSSARQGYTEAFF. CDR3 nucleotide sequence: TGTGCCAGCAGCTCAGCTAGACAGGGGTATACTGAAGCTTTCTTT. Using reference TRBV7-9 and TRBJ1-1 for the parts outside the CDR3, the full variable domain is DTGVSQNPRHKITKRGQNVTFRCDPISEHNRLYWYRQTLGQGPEFLTYFQNEAQLEKSRLLSDRFSAERPKGSFSTLEIQRTEQGDSAMYLCASSSARQGYTEAFFGQGTRLTVV.